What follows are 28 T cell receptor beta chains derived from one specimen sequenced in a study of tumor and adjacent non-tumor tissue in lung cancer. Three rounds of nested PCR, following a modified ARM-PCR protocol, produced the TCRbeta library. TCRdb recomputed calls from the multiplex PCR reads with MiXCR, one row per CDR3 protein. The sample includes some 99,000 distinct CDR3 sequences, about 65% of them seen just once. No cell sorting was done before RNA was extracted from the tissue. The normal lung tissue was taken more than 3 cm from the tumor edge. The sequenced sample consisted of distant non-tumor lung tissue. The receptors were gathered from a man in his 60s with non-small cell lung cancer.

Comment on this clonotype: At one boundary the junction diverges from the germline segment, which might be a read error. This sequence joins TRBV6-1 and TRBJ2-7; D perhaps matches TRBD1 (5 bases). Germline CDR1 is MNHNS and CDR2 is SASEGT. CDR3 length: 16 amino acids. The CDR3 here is CASSEVVQWVRGEQYF. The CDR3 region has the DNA TGTGCCAGTAGTGAAGTGGTACAGTGGGTAAGGGGCGAGCAGTACTTC.

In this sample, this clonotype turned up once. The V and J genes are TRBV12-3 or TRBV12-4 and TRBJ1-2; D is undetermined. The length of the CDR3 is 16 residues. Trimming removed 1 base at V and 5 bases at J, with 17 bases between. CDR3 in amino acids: CASSLVKTSSKYGYTF. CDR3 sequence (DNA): TGTGCCAGCAGTTTAGTCAAGACTTCTTCAAAGTATGGCTACACCTTC.

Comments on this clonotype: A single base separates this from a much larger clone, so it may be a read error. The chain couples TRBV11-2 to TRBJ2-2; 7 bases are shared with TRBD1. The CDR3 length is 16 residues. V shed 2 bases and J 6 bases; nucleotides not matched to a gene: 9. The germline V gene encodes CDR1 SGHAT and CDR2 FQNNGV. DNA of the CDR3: TGTGCCAGCAGCTTATATCAAGGGGGCAAAGCCGGGGAGCTGTTTTTT. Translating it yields CASSLYQGGKAGELFF.

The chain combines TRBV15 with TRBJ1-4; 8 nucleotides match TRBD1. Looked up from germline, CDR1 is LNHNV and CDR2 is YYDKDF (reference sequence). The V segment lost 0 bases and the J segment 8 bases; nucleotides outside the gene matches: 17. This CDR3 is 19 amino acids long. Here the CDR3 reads CATSRDLGQVLQAKEKLFF. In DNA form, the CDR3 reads TGTGCCACCAGCAGAGATCTGGGACAGGTTTTGCAGGCGAAGGAAAAACTGTTTTTT.

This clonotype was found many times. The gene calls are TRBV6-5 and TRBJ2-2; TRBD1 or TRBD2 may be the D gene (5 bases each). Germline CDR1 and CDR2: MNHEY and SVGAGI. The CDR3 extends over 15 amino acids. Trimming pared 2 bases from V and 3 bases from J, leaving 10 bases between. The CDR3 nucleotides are TGTGCCAGCAGTTACAGCAGAGGGGACACCGGGGAGCTGTTTTTT. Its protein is CASSYSRGDTGELFF.

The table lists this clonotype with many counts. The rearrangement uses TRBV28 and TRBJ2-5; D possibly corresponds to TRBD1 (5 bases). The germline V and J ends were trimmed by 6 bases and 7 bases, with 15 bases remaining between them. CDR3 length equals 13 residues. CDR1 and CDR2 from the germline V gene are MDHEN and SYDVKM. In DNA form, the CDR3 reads TGTGCCAGCAGGCTTAATAGGGGAAGGACCCAGTACTTC. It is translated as CASRLNRGRTQYF.

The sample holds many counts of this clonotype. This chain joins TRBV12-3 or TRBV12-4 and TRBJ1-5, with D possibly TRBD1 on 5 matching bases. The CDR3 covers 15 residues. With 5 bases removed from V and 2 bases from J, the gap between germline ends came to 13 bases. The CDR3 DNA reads TGTGCCAGCAGTCCCCGGGACGTTGGCAATCAGCCCCAGCATTTT. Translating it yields CASSPRDVGNQPQHF.

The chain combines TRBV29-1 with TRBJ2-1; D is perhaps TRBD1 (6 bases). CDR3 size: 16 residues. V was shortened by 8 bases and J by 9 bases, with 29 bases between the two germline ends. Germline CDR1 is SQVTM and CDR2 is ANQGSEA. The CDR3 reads CSTNEAAQGAMGEQFF. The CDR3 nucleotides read TGCAGCACTAACGAGGCCGCACAGGGTGCCATGGGTGAGCAGTTCTTC.

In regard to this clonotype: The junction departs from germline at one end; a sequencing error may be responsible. The DNA for the CDR3 is TGCGCCAGCAGCCTAGGGGGTGGAAGAGGGGAGCTGTTTTTC. Translating it yields CASSLGGGRGELFF. The rearrangement uses TRBV4-1 and TRBJ2-2; maybe TRBD1 (6 bases). CDR1 and CDR2 from the germline V gene are MGHRA and YSYEKL. There are 14 residues in the CDR3.

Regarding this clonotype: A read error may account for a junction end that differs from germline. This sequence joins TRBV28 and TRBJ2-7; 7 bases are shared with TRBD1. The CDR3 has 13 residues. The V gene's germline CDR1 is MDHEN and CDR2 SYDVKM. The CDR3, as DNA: TGTGTCAGCAGTAATCCGGGACAGCGCGAGCAGTACTTC. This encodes CVSSNPGQREQYF.

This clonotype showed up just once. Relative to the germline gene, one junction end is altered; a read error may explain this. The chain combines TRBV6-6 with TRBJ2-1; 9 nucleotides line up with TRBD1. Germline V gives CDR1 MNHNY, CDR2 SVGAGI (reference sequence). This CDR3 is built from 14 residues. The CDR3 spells CASSYPGQGNEQFF. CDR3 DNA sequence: TGTGCTAGCAGTTACCCCGGACAGGGGAATGAGCAGTTCTTC.

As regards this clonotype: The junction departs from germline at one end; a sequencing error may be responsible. CDR3 sequence: CIVGTGIGANFLTF. The CDR3, as DNA: TGCATCGTCGGGACAGGGATAGGGGCCAACTTCCTGACTTTC. V gene TRBV29-1 combines with J gene TRBJ2-6; TRBD1 matches 9 bases. The germline gives CDR1 SQVTM, CDR2 ANQGSEA. This CDR3 is 14 amino acids long. Based on the CDR3 plus reference TRBV29-1 and TRBJ2-6, the full variable domain is SAVISQKPSRDICQRGTSLTIQCQVDSQVTMMFWYRQQPGQSLTLIATANQGSEATYESGFVIDKFPISRPNLTFSTLTVSNMSPEDSSIYLCIVGTGIGANFLTFGAGSRLTVL.

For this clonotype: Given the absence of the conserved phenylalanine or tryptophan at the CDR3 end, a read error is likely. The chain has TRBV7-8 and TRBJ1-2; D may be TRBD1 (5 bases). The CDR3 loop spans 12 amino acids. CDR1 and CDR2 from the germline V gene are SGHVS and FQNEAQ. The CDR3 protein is CVSILGGDGYTI. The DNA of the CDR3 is TGTGTCAGCATCTTAGGAGGGGATGGCTACACCATC.

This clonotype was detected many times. CDR3 sequence: CASSVSGGRVTEAFF. CDR3 DNA sequence: TGTGCCAGCAGTGTGTCCGGAGGGAGGGTCACTGAAGCTTTCTTT. The chain employs TRBV6-5 and TRBJ1-1; no reliable D call. CDR1 is MNHEY, CDR2 SVGAGI, per germline. V shed 5 bases and J shed 4 bases, with 17 bases lying between them. The CDR3 has 15 amino acids.

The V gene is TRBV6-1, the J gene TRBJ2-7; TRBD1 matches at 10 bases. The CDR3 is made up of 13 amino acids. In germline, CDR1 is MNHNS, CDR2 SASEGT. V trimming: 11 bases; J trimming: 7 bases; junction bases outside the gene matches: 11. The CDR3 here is CAGNEGTGDEQYF. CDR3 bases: TGTGCCGGCAATGAAGGGACAGGGGATGAGCAGTACTTC.

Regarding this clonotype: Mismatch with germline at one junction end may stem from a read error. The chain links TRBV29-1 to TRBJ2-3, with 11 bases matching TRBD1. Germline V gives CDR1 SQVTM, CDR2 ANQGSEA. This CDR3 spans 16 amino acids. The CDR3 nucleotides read TGCTGCGCCGGACAGGGGGCCCAACCTAGCACAGATACGCAGTGTTTT. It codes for CCAGQGAQPSTDTQCF.

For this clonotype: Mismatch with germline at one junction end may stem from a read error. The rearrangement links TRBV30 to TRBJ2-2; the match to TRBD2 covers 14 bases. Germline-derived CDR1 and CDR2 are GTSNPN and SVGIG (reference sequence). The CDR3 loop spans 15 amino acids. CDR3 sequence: CTWGTSGSIAGELFF. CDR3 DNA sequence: TGTACCTGGGGGACTAGCGGGAGTATAGCCGGGGAGCTGTTTTTT.

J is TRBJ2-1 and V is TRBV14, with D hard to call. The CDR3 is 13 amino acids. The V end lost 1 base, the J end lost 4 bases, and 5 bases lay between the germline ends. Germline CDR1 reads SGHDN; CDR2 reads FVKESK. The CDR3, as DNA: TGTGCCAGCAGCCAAGTAGGGTACAATGAGCAGTTCTTC. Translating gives CASSQVGYNEQFF.

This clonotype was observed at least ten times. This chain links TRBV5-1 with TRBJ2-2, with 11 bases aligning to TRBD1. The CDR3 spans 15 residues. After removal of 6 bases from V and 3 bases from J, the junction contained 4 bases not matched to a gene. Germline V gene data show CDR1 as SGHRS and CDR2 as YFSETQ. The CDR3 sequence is CASTRGQGDTGELFF. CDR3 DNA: TGCGCCAGCACTAGGGGACAGGGGGACACCGGGGAGCTGTTTTTT.

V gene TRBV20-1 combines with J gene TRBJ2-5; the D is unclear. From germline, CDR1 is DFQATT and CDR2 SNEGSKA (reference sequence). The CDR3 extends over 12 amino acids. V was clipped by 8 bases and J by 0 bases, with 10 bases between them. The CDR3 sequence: CSMSENQETQYF. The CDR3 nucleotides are TGCAGTATGTCCGAGAACCAAGAGACCCAGTACTTC.

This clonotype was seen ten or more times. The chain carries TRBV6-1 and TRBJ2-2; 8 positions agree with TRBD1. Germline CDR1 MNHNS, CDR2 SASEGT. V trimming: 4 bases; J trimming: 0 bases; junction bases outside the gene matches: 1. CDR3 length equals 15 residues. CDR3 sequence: CASSGQGTNTGELFF. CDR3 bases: TGTGCCAGCAGTGGACAGGGGACGAACACCGGGGAGCTGTTTTTT.

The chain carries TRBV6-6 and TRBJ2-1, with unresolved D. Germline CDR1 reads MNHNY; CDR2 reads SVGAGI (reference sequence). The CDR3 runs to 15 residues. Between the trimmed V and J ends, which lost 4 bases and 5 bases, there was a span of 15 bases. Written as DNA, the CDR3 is TGTGCCAGCAGTTTGGGCGGTAGCCCCCACAATGAGCAGTTCTTC. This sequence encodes CASSLGGSPHNEQFF.

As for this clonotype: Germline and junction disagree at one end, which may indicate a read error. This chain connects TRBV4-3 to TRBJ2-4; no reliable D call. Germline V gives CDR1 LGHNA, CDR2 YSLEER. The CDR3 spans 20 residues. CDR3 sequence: CASGQDEAAGPGLDKNIQYF. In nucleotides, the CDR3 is TGCGCCAGCGGCCAAGATGAGGCGGCAGGCCCGGGCTTAGACAAAAACATTCAGTACTTC.

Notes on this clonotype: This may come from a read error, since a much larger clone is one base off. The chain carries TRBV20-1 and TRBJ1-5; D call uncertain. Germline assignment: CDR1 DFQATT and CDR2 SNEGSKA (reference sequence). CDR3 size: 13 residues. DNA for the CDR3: TGCAGTGCTCTAACAGAAGCCGATCAGCCCAAGCATTTT. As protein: CSALTEADQPKHF.

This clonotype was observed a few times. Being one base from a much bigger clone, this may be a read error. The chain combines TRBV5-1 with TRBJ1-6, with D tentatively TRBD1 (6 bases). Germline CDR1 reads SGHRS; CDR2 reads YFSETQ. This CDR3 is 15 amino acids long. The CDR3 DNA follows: TGCGCCAGCACGCCGGAAGGACAGTATAATTCACCCCCCCACTTT. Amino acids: CASTPEGQYNSPPHF.

The CDR3 sequence: CASGNTGVHQPQHF. The CDR3 DNA reads TGTGCCAGCGGTAACACAGGGGTCCATCAGCCCCAGCATTTT. The gene calls are TRBV12-3 or TRBV12-4 and TRBJ1-5; 7 nucleotides match TRBD1. The length of the CDR3 is 14 residues. The junction had 9 bases not matched to a gene; V was cut back by 8 bases and J by 5 bases.

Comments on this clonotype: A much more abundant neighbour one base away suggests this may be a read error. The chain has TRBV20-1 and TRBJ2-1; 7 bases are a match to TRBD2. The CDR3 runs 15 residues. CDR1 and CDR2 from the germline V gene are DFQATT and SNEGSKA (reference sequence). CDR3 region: CSARDLLARYNAQFF. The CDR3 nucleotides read TGCAGTGCTAGAGATCTACTAGCGAGATACAATGCGCAGTTCTTC.

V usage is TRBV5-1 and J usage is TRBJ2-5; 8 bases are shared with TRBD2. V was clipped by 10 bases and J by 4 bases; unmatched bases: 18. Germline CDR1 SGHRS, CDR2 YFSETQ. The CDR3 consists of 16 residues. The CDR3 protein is CAGPTERGCRGETQYF. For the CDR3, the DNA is TGCGCCGGCCCGACCGAGCGGGGGTGTAGGGGAGAGACCCAGTACTTC. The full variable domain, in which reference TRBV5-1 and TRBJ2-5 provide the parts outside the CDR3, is KAGVTQTPRYLIKTRGQQVTLSCSPISGHRSVSWYQQTPGQGLQFLFEYFSETQRNKGNFPGRFSGRQFSNSRSEMNVSTLELGDSALYLCAGPTERGCRGETQYFGPGTRLLVL.